The next 30 T cell receptor beta chains were all read from a single sample in a study of blood T cell repertoires in COVID-19. Profiled with immunoSEQ multiplex PCR; TCRdb holds only in-frame clones, not every one. The sample has under 100,000 clones, roughly 90% seen once; the top ten hold under 3.5%. The sample was peripheral blood. These receptor sequences come from a woman between 65 and 79 years old with acute or convalescent COVID-19.

The chain carries TRBV5-5 and TRBJ1-2; D remains unclear. From germline, CDR1 is SGHKS and CDR2 YYEKEE (reference sequence). The V end lost 2 bases, the J end lost 4 bases, and 9 bases lay between the germline ends. This CDR3 has 13 amino acids. DNA of the CDR3: TGTGCCAGCAGCTTTGTAGCGGGCTATGGCTACACCTTC. It specifies CASSFVAGYGYTF. Full variable domain (rest looked up from reference TRBV5-5 and TRBJ1-2): DAGVTQSPTHLIKTRGQQVTLRCSPISGHKSVSWYQQVLGQGPQFIFQYYEKEERGRGNFPDRFSARQFPNYSSELNVNALLLGDSALYLCASSFVAGYGYTFGSGTRLTVV.

The rearrangement joins TRBV16 to TRBJ1-3; 11 bases match TRBD1. V dropped 0 bases and J dropped 0; count of bases not matched to a gene: 7. CDR1 and CDR2 from the germline V gene are KGHSY and FQNENV. The CDR3 extends over 19 amino acids. In nucleotides, the CDR3 is TGTGCCAGCAGCCAATCGATACGGGACAGGGGGGTCTCTGGAAACACCATATATTTT. It codes for CASSQSIRDRGVSGNTIYF.

The chain combines TRBV3-1 (or the pseudogene TRBV3-2) with TRBJ1-2; 9 bases align to TRBD1. J lost 2 bases, V lost 4 bases, and 8 bases had no gene match. The CDR3 covers 16 residues. Germline lookup yields CDR1 LGHDT and CDR2 YNNKEL (reference sequence). The CDR3 loop is CASSRLLDRGNYGYTF. The CDR3, as DNA: TGTGCCAGCAGCCGCCTATTAGACAGGGGGAACTATGGCTACACCTTC.

The chain uses TRBV10-3 and TRBJ2-1, with TRBD2 as a possible D gene (6 bases). Deletions cut 3 bases from V and 8 bases from J, with 17 bases between. Germline V lookup: CDR1 ENHRY, CDR2 SYGVKD. The CDR3 has 15 residues. CDR3: CAISEGNLGGHEQFF. Here the CDR3 DNA reads TGTGCCATCAGTGAAGGGAACCTGGGGGGTCATGAGCAGTTCTTC.

This rearrangement joins TRBV6-2 or TRBV6-3 to TRBJ2-3; TRBD2 matches 12 bases. V was pared by 6 bases and J by 3 bases, with 1 base of the junction left unmatched. Looked up from germline, CDR1 is MNHEY and CDR2 is SVGEGT. This CDR3 region has 14 residues. CDR3 in DNA: TGTGCCAGCAGCACTAGCGGGAGGACAGATACGCAGTATTTT. This gives the protein CASSTSGRTDTQYF.

V gene TRBV7-6 combines with J gene TRBJ2-7; TRBD2 aligns across 11 bases. Per the germline V gene, CDR1 is SGHVS and CDR2 is FNYEAQ. The V gene end was trimmed by 2 bases and the J gene end by 2 bases; junction bases not matched to a gene: 2. The CDR3 runs 15 residues. The DNA for the CDR3 is TGTGCCAGCAGCTTAAGACTAGCGGGGACCTACGAGCAGTACTTC. Translation gives CASSLRLAGTYEQYF.

This clone was seen a handful of times. CDR3 protein: CASKGDVITEAFF. In nucleotides, the CDR3 is TGTGCCAGCAAGGGGGACGTAATCACTGAAGCTTTCTTT. This sequence joins TRBV2 and TRBJ1-1; the D gene is possibly TRBD1 (6 bases). This CDR3 comprises 13 residues. The germline V gene has CDR1 SNHLY and CDR2 FYNNEI. Trimming took off 7 bases at V and 4 bases at J, with 13 bases between the two ends. Full variable domain (missing parts from reference TRBV2 and TRBJ1-1): EPEVTQTPSHQVTQMGQEVILRCVPISNHLYFYWYRQILGQKVEFLVSFYNNEISEKSEIFDDQFSVERPDGSNFTLKIRSTKLEDSAMYFCASKGDVITEAFFGQGTRLTVV.

This clone was seen just once. The chain couples TRBV6-5 to TRBJ2-2; D call uncertain. Germline V gives CDR1 MNHEY, CDR2 SVGAGI. The V end lost 2 bases, the J end lost 2 bases, and 3 bases lay between the germline ends. The CDR3 has 13 amino acids. CDR3 loop: CASSYLNTGELFF. The DNA of the CDR3 is TGTGCCAGCAGTTACCTAAACACCGGGGAGCTGTTTTTT.

The chain is built from TRBV27 and TRBJ1-1, with a weak D call TRBD1 (6 bases). Trimming removed 6 bases from V and 1 base from J, with 9 bases in between. CDR3 length equals 13 residues. CDR1 and CDR2 from the germline V gene are MNHEY and SMNVEV (reference sequence). CDR3 nucleotide sequence: TGTGCCAGCAGCCAGACAGGGAACACTGAAGCTTTCTTT. Protein: CASSQTGNTEAFF.

This clone has only one observation. Distinct nucleotide sequences in the sample also encode this CDR3. V gene TRBV5-1 combines with J gene TRBJ1-3; 7 nucleotides line up with TRBD1. Germline V gene lookup returns CDR1 SGHRS and CDR2 YFSETQ. Trimming cost V 4 bases and J 4 bases; bases outside gene matches: 2. CDR3 size: 13 residues. For the CDR3, the DNA is TGCGCCAGCAGCCGACAGGGAGGAAACACCATATATTTT. Its translation: CASSRQGGNTIYF.

This chain links TRBV5-1 with TRBJ1-5; D is perhaps TRBD1 (6 bases). V was trimmed by 4 bases and J by 3 bases, leaving 11 bases between them. The CDR3 is 14 residues long. In germline, CDR1 is SGHRS, CDR2 YFSETQ. CDR3 in amino acids: CASSLGQTNQPQHF. The CDR3 DNA reads as TGCGCCAGCAGCCTTGGACAGACCAATCAGCCCCAGCATTTT.

The genes are TRBV7-9 and TRBJ1-1; TRBD1 is a possible D gene (6 bases). The germline V gene encodes CDR1 SEHNR and CDR2 FQNEAQ (reference sequence). Trimming shortened V by 5 bases and J by 1 base, and 17 bases separated the two germline ends. This CDR3 is built from 16 residues. DNA of the CDR3: TGTGCCAGCAGCGGTCAACCGGGACATCCGAACACTGAAGCTTTCTTT. Protein product: CASSGQPGHPNTEAFF.

This chain links TRBV7-6 with TRBJ1-3; D call uncertain. The germline CDR1 and CDR2 sequences are SGHVS and FNYEAQ. The CDR3 is 15 amino acids. V shed 2 bases and J shed 1 base, with 9 bases lying between them. CDR3 sequence (DNA): TGTGCCAGCAGCTTATTTTCGGGGTCTGGAAACACCATATATTTT. Protein sequence: CASSLFSGSGNTIYF.

This clone was seen a single time. The junction departs from the called germline gene at one end, perhaps through a read error. The gene calls are TRBV7-7 and TRBJ2-5, with 8 bases fitting TRBD2. Per the germline V gene, CDR1 is SSHAT and CDR2 is FNYEAQ (reference sequence). This CDR3 spans 15 amino acids. CDR3 DNA: TGTGCTAGCAGCCTCGGCGGGGGGCAGGGGGAGACCCAGTACTTC. It codes for CASSLGGGQGETQYF.

This chain connects TRBV19 to TRBJ1-6, with D tentatively TRBD1 (6 bases). V dropped 5 bases and J dropped 10 bases, with 12 bases sitting between them. CDR1 and CDR2 from the germline V gene are LNHDA and SQIVND (reference sequence). The CDR3 is made up of 13 amino acids. Here the CDR3 DNA reads TGTGCCAGTAGTGTGGGGGCTCAATCACCCCTCCACTTT. Its protein is CASSVGAQSPLHF.

The J gene is TRBJ2-2, the V gene TRBV30; 9 bases are shared with TRBD2. The CDR3 length is 14 residues. Germline CDR1 is GTSNPN and CDR2 is SVGIG (reference sequence). Trimming cost V 6 bases and J 7 bases; bases outside gene matches: 9. CDR3: CACPLAGVGGELFF. Written as DNA, the CDR3 is TGTGCCTGTCCTTTAGCGGGAGTGGGCGGGGAGCTGTTTTTT.

The CDR3, as DNA: TGTGCCAGCTCTTCCGGGACAGGGGACCGTAGCAATCAGCCCCAGCATTTT. Protein product: CASSSGTGDRSNQPQHF. The chain employs TRBV18 and TRBJ1-5, with TRBD1 matching over 10 bases. The germline V gene has CDR1 KGHSH and CDR2 LQKENI. V lost 6 bases, J lost 0 bases, and 8 bases stayed unmatched. The CDR3 contains 17 residues.

The V gene is TRBV15, the J gene TRBJ2-6; no reliable D call. CDR1 and CDR2 (germline): LNHNV, YYDKDF (reference sequence). V lost 1 base to trimming and J lost 5 bases, with 12 bases between them. This CDR3 has 16 residues. CDR3: CATSRGGGLRANVLTF. The CDR3 DNA reads as TGTGCCACCAGCAGAGGAGGCGGCCTCAGGGCCAACGTCCTGACTTTC.

The chain links TRBV6-2 or TRBV6-3 to TRBJ1-4; D may be TRBD1 (6 bases). V lost 2 bases, J lost 7 bases, and 17 bases lay in between. Germline CDR1 MNHEY, CDR2 SVGEGT. This CDR3 comprises 16 residues. The CDR3 DNA is TGTGCCAGCAGTTACCCGGCACAGGGAACGGCTGAAAAACTGTTTTTT. Protein: CASSYPAQGTAEKLFF.

CDR3 protein: CASSRGAKNIQYF. The CDR3 nucleotides read TGTGCCAGCAGCAGGGGAGCCAAAAACATTCAGTACTTC. The chain recombines TRBV13 with TRBJ2-4; D perhaps matches TRBD1 (5 bases). With 5 bases removed from V and 0 bases from J, the gap between germline ends came to 5 bases. Per the germline V gene, CDR1 is PRHDT and CDR2 is FYEKMQ (reference sequence). The CDR3 consists of 13 residues.

The chain links TRBV30 to TRBJ1-5; D remains unclear. Germline CDR1 reads GTSNPN; CDR2 reads SVGIG (reference sequence). The CDR3 consists of 16 residues. V lost 2 bases to trimming and J lost 0 bases, with 14 bases between them. CDR3 sequence reads: CAWSSRPGLSNQPQHF. CDR3 sequence (DNA): TGTGCCTGGAGTTCCCGGCCGGGTCTTAGCAATCAGCCCCAGCATTTT.

The CDR3 DNA reads as TGTGCCAGCAGCTTTCTAGCGGGGTCCCCGCATACCACAGATACGCAGTATTTT. This codes for CASSFLAGSPHTTDTQYF. The J gene is TRBJ2-3, the V gene TRBV5-6; TRBD2 matches at 9 bases. CDR1 and CDR2 from the germline V gene are SGHDT and YYEEEE. CDR3 length equals 18 residues. J lost 2 bases, V lost 2 bases, and 12 bases had no gene match.

This rearrangement joins TRBV30 to TRBJ1-5, with D tentatively TRBD1 (6 bases). The V gene lost 5 bases and the J gene lost 7 bases, with 15 bases spanning the gap. Germline V lookup: CDR1 GTSNPN, CDR2 SVGIG (reference sequence). The CDR3 consists of 13 residues. CDR3 sequence: CAWGPKGDQPQHF. The CDR3 DNA reads TGTGCCTGGGGTCCAAAGGGGGACCAGCCCCAGCATTTT.

The chain has TRBV9 and TRBJ1-2, with 8 bases identical to TRBD1. Germline loops: CDR1 SGDLS, CDR2 YYNGEE. This CDR3 spans 17 amino acids. J was trimmed by 0 bases and V by 4 bases; bases with no gene match: 11. The CDR3 nucleotides read TGTGCCAGCAGCCCCGGGACAGGCCCTCTGTCTAACTATGGCTACACCTTC. This encodes CASSPGTGPLSNYGYTF.

The chain recombines TRBV5-6 with TRBJ1-5; D remains unclear. The V gene's germline CDR1 is SGHDT and CDR2 YYEEEE. Trimming stripped 0 bases from V and 3 bases from J, with 10 bases between. CDR3 length: 15 residues. The CDR3 DNA follows: TGTGCCAGCAGCTTGGGGGCTTTGGACAATCAGCCCCAGCATTTT. Amino acids: CASSLGALDNQPQHF.

The V call is TRBV11-2, the J call TRBJ2-3, with 9 bases fitting TRBD2. Trimming cost V 4 bases and J 6 bases; bases outside gene matches: 17. The CDR3 runs to 18 residues. Germline loops: CDR1 SGHAT, CDR2 FQNNGV. The CDR3 DNA sequence: TGTGCCAGCAGCTGGGGAGGGGAGCGGGGGGTCTTATCTGATACGCAGTATTTT. Protein: CASSWGGERGVLSDTQYF.

CDR3: CASSLGQGMVETQYF. The CDR3, as DNA: TGCGCCAGCAGCTTGGGGCAGGGAATGGTAGAGACCCAGTACTTC. The chain carries TRBV5-1 and TRBJ2-5; a possible D gene is TRBD1 (5 bases). The CDR3 contains 15 residues. V dropped 0 bases and J dropped 4 bases, with 13 bases sitting between them. Germline loops: CDR1 SGHRS, CDR2 YFSETQ.

The chain recombines TRBV29-1 with TRBJ1-2; tentatively, D is TRBD1 (6 bases). V lost 6 bases and J lost 7, with 12 bases in between. This CDR3 has 11 residues. The germline V gene has CDR1 SQVTM and CDR2 ANQGSEA. The CDR3 protein is CSVPGVGGYTF. CDR3 sequence (DNA): TGCAGCGTCCCAGGGGTCGGTGGCTACACCTTC.

The chain combines TRBV2 with TRBJ2-3; TRBD2 might be the D (5 bases). V was cut by 6 bases and J by 1 base, with 11 bases left in between. The germline CDR1 and CDR2 sequences are SNHLY and FYNNEI. The CDR3 covers 14 residues. The CDR3, as DNA: TGTGCCAGCAGGAGGGCGGCACGCACAGATACGCAGTATTTT. Translating gives CASRRAARTDTQYF.

V usage is TRBV9 and J usage is TRBJ1-1; perhaps TRBD1 as D (6 bases). Per the germline V gene, CDR1 is SGDLS and CDR2 is YYNGEE. The CDR3 sequence is 16 residues long. V lost 4 bases, J lost 3 bases, and 19 bases lay in between. The CDR3 loop reads CASSRGDRIGDTEAFF. The CDR3 bases are TGTGCCAGCAGCCGAGGTGACAGGATTGGTGACACTGAAGCTTTCTTT.